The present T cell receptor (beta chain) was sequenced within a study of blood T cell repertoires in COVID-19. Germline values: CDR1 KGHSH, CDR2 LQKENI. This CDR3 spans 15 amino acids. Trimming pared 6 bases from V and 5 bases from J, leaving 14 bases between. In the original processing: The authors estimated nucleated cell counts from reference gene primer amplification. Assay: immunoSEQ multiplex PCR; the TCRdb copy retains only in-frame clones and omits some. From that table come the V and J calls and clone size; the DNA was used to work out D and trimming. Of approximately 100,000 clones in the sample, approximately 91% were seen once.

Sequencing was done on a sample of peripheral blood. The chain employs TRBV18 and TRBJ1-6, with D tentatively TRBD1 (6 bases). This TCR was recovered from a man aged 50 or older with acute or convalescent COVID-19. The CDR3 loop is CASSSDRLHNSPLHF. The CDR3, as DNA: TGTGCCAGCTCGTCCGACAGGCTTCATAATTCACCCCTCCACTTT.